The 20 T cell receptor beta chains listed next were all sequenced from one sample in a study of cytomegalovirus exposure and HLA in healthy donors. It was with 60 Vbeta and 13 Jbeta primers that the PCR ran. Profiling relied on immunoSEQ multiplex PCR, and the TCRdb table lists in-frame clones only, not all of them. The sample lists approximately 150,000 clones, 75% to 85% occurring once. Sequencing was done on a sample of PBMCs. Receptor source: a young man in good health and CMV-seropositive.

The chain combines TRBV6-5 with TRBJ2-7, with TRBD1 matching over 11 bases. Germline assignment: CDR1 MNHEY and CDR2 SVGAGI. The length of the CDR3 is 14 residues. V lost 0 bases to trimming and J lost 5 bases; unmatched junction nucleotides: 0. As DNA, the CDR3 is TGTGCCAGCAGTTACTCGGGACAGGGGGACGAGCAGTACTTC. Translated: CASSYSGQGDEQYF.

This clone was seen a few times. The V call is TRBV19, the J call TRBJ1-1; D perhaps matches TRBD1 (5 bases). Germline V gives CDR1 LNHDA, CDR2 SQIVND (reference sequence). Between the trimmed V and J ends, which lost 7 bases and 0 bases, there was a span of 9 bases. The CDR3 has 13 residues. CDR3 sequence (DNA): TGTGCCAGTAAGACAGACCTGAACACTGAAGCTTTCTTT. Residues: CASKTDLNTEAFF.

The chain uses TRBV10-3 and TRBJ1-6, with 7 bases that match TRBD1. The V gene end was trimmed by 6 bases and the J gene end by 8 bases; junction bases not matched to a gene: 10. Germline V gene sequence: CDR1 ENHRY, CDR2 SYGVKD. This CDR3 spans 15 amino acids. CDR3 in DNA: TGTGCCATCAGCGACAGGGAAGGGGGTTATTCACCCCTCCACTTT. It codes for CAISDREGGYSPLHF.

The chain recombines TRBV19 with TRBJ2-7; 12 bases agree with TRBD1. In germline, CDR1 is LNHDA, CDR2 SQIVND (reference sequence). This CDR3 contains 16 residues. V was pared by 4 bases and J by 4 bases, with 8 bases of the junction left unmatched. CDR3 DNA: TGTGCCAGTAGTAGACCCGGGACAGGGGGCTTGTACGAGCAGTACTTC. This translates into CASSRPGTGGLYEQYF.

This clone was seen a single time. This rearrangement joins TRBV30 to TRBJ1-6; 7 bases map to TRBD1. The CDR3 covers 13 residues. J was trimmed by 10 bases and V by 4 bases; bases with no gene match: 7. Germline V gene sequence: CDR1 GTSNPN, CDR2 SVGIG (reference sequence). The CDR3 here is CAWKGQAESPLHF. The CDR3 DNA follows: TGTGCCTGGAAAGGACAGGCAGAATCACCCCTCCACTTT. Variable domain in full (rest from reference TRBV30 and TRBJ1-6): SQTIHQWPATLVQPVGSPLSLECTVEGTSNPNLYWYRQAAGRGLQLLFYSVGIGQISSEVPQNLSASRPQDRQFILSSKKLLLSDSGFYLCAWKGQAESPLHFGNGTRLTVT.

The chain has TRBV27 and TRBJ2-7; D possibly corresponds to TRBD1 (6 bases). The CDR3 extends over 12 amino acids. The V end lost 7 bases, the J end lost 4 bases, and 11 bases lay between the germline ends. Germline V gene lookup returns CDR1 MNHEY and CDR2 SMNVEV (reference sequence). CDR3 nucleotides: TGTGCCAGCAAGAGGGGGACATACGAGCAGTACTTC. Protein product: CASKRGTYEQYF.

The chain carries TRBV7-2 and TRBJ2-7, with D maybe TRBD2 (6 bases). Trimming removed 1 base at V and 4 bases at J, with 14 bases between. Germline assignment: CDR1 SGHTA and CDR2 FQGNSA. The CDR3 runs to 15 residues. As DNA, the CDR3 is TGTGCCAGCAGCTTAGAGGTCTTTGGGGGGTACGAGCAGTACTTC. It encodes CASSLEVFGGYEQYF.

This chain connects TRBV25-1 to TRBJ2-1; perhaps TRBD1 as D (6 bases). CDR3 length: 14 amino acids. The germline V gene encodes CDR1 MGHDK and CDR2 SYGVNS. Between the trimmed V and J ends, which lost 0 bases and 8 bases, there was a span of 11 bases. CDR3 loop: CASSEYRGLDEQFF. As DNA, the CDR3 is TGTGCCAGCAGTGAATATAGGGGGTTGGATGAGCAGTTCTTC.

This chain links TRBV4-1 with TRBJ2-7, with a tentative D call TRBD2 (5 bases). Looked up from germline, CDR1 is MGHRA and CDR2 is YSYEKL. The germline V and J ends were trimmed by 0 bases and 4 bases, with 10 bases remaining between them. The CDR3 has 14 residues. The CDR3 spells CASSQDRGKYEQYF. CDR3 coding DNA: TGCGCCAGCAGCCAAGATCGAGGGAAATACGAGCAGTACTTC.

This chain connects TRBV10-1 to TRBJ2-1, with TRBD2 identical over 9 bases. CDR3 size: 15 residues. The V gene end was trimmed by 5 bases and the J gene end by 4 bases; junction bases not matched to a gene: 6. Germline V gives CDR1 WNHNN, CDR2 SYGVQD (reference sequence). The CDR3 is CASSRAGGLYNEQFF. DNA of the CDR3: TGCGCCAGCAGTCGCGCGGGAGGGTTGTACAATGAGCAGTTCTTC.

This clone was seen a few times. The chain is built from TRBV27 and TRBJ2-1, with a weak D call TRBD2 (6 bases). The germline CDR1 and CDR2 sequences are MNHEY and SMNVEV (reference sequence). Trimming removed 5 bases from V and 8 bases from J, with 22 bases in between. The CDR3 extends over 16 amino acids. This chain's CDR3 is CASSPASGGSGDEQFF. Written as DNA, the CDR3 is TGTGCCAGCAGTCCAGCATCTGGGGGGAGTGGGGATGAGCAGTTCTTC.

The chain recombines TRBV19 with TRBJ2-5; 11 positions match TRBD1. V shed 7 bases and J 9 bases; nucleotides not matched to a gene: 10. The germline gives CDR1 LNHDA, CDR2 SQIVND (reference sequence). CDR3 length: 14 amino acids. CDR3 region: CASTGQGALMAQYF. Written as DNA, the CDR3 is TGTGCCAGTACCGGACAGGGGGCATTAATGGCCCAGTACTTC. The full variable domain, rest sourced from reference TRBV19 and TRBJ2-5, is DGGITQSPKYLFRKEGQNVTLSCEQNLNHDAMYWYRQDPGQGLRLIYYSQIVNDFQKGDIAEGYSVSREKKESFPLTVTSAQKNPTAFYLCASTGQGALMAQYFGPGTRLLVL.

The chain uses TRBV7-9 and TRBJ2-1; D not certain. Germline CDR1 is SEHNR and CDR2 is FQNEAQ (reference sequence). The CDR3 has 14 amino acids. V lost 5 bases and J 6 bases, leaving 14 bases between the germline ends. Here the CDR3 DNA reads TGTGCCAGCAGCCCCCGAGCTAGGATCAATGAGCAGTTCTTC. Amino acid sequence: CASSPRARINEQFF.

The CDR3 DNA reads TGTGCCACCAGCAGAGATACCCTGGGACTAGCGGGGGAGCAGTACTTC. Translating it yields CATSRDTLGLAGEQYF. The chain uses TRBV15 and TRBJ2-7, with 13 bases aligning to TRBD2. Trimming removed 0 bases from V and 7 bases from J; junction bases left unmatched: 6. CDR3 length equals 16 residues. Germline V CDR1 and CDR2: LNHNV, YYDKDF (reference sequence). Using reference TRBV15 and TRBJ2-7 for the parts outside the CDR3, the full variable domain is DAMVIQNPRYQVTQFGKPVTLSCSQTLNHNVMYWYQQKSSQAPKLLFHYYDKDFNNEADTPDNFQSRRPNTSFCFLDIRSPGLGDTAMYLCATSRDTLGLAGEQYFGPGTRLTVT.

The chain links TRBV25-1 to TRBJ2-1, with D perhaps TRBD1 (6 bases). The germline V and J ends were trimmed by 4 bases and 9 bases, with 16 bases remaining between them. Germline CDR1 is MGHDK and CDR2 is SYGVNS. The CDR3 has 14 residues. The CDR3 DNA is TGTGCCAGCAGTGGAGACAGGACAGTTATTGAGCAGTTCTTC. This encodes CASSGDRTVIEQFF.

The chain is built from TRBV6-5 and TRBJ2-5, with 9 bases identical to TRBD2. Germline-derived CDR1 and CDR2 are MNHEY and SVGAGI. The CDR3 consists of 16 residues. Unmatched junction bases numbered 7, after V lost 4 bases and J lost 1 base. The CDR3 loop reads CASSLEAGGIQETQYF. The CDR3 DNA reads TGTGCCAGCAGTTTGGAAGCGGGGGGTATCCAAGAGACCCAGTACTTC.

CDR3 DNA sequence: TGTGCCAGCACGGGACTAGCGGGAGTTGGTGAGCAGTTCTTC. Its translation: CASTGLAGVGEQFF. This chain connects TRBV2 to TRBJ2-1, with 14 bases fitting TRBD2. Germline CDR1 SNHLY, CDR2 FYNNEI. This CDR3 spans 14 amino acids. Trimming cost V 7 bases and J 9 bases; bases outside gene matches: 5.

The chain recombines TRBV27 with TRBJ2-4; 9 bases are a match to TRBD1. Germline V gives CDR1 MNHEY, CDR2 SMNVEV (reference sequence). The CDR3 runs 16 residues. V shed 5 bases, J shed 3 bases, and the junction held 8 bases outside the gene matches. In DNA form, the CDR3 reads TGTGCCAGCAGTGGGACAGGGAGAGGGGGCAAAAACATTCAGTACTTC. This encodes CASSGTGRGGKNIQYF.

V is TRBV11-3 and J is TRBJ2-5, with TRBD1 matching 7 bases. The V segment lost 5 bases and the J segment 2 bases; nucleotides outside the gene matches: 8. CDR3 length: 15 residues. CDR1 SGHNT and CDR2 YENEEA come from the germline V gene. The CDR3 sequence: CASSGSGTVQETQYF. DNA of the CDR3: TGTGCCAGCAGCGGATCCGGGACAGTACAAGAGACCCAGTACTTC.

The rearrangement links TRBV11-2 to TRBJ2-5; D is perhaps TRBD2 (6 bases). Germline V lookup: CDR1 SGHAT, CDR2 FQNNGV. V dropped 5 bases and J dropped 5 bases, with 21 bases sitting between them. This CDR3 is 16 amino acids long. This CDR3 is CASSPIARGGRETQYF. The CDR3, as DNA: TGTGCCAGCAGCCCTATCGCTAGGGGAGGCCGGGAGACCCAGTACTTC.